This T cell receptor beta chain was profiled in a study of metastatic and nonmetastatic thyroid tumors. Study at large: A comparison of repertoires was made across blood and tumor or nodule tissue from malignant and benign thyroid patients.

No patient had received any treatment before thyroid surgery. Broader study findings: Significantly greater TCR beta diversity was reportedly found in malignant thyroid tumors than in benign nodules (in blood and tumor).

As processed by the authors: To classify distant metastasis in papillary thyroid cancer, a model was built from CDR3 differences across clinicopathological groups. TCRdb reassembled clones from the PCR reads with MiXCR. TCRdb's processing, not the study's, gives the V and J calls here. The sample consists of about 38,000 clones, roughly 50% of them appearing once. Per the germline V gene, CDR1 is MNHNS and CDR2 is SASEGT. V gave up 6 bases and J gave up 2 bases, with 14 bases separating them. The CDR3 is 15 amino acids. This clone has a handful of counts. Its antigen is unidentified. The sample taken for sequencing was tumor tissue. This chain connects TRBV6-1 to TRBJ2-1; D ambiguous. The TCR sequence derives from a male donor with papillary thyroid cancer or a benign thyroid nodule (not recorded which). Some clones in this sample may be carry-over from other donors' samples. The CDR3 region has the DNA TGTGCCAGCAGAAGGGATCCTGAACCCTACAATGAGCAGTTCTTC. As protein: CASRRDPEPYNEQFF.